This T cell receptor (beta chain) was recovered during a study of T cell responses to AZD1222 COVID-19 vaccine. The protocol was immunoSEQ multiplex PCR, while the TCRdb copy is restricted to in-frame clones and leaves out a portion. The data hold some 180,000 clones, with 70% to 90% observed a single time. With regard to this clone: What it binds is unknown.

The CDR3 totals 16 residues. In germline, CDR1 is GTSNPN, CDR2 SVGIG (reference sequence). Trimming stripped 3 bases from V and 7 bases from J, with 24 bases between. General study findings and limits: Samples come after the peak T cell response, not at day 14. A mostly white British donor set with more females was recruited, and clonal diversity was possibly underestimated. Baseline serology detected seropositivity in only six or seven AZD1222 recipients.

This sequence originates from an adult who received the AZD1222 COVID-19 vaccine. The rearrangement uses TRBV30 and TRBJ1-2, with D maybe TRBD1 (6 bases). Sequenced material: peripheral blood, taken 28 days after the second AZD1222 dose. The CDR3 DNA is TGTGCCTGGAGCCCTTCCCTGGGGGGCAGGGGTCGTGGCTACACCTTC. Protein product: CAWSPSLGGRGRGYTF.